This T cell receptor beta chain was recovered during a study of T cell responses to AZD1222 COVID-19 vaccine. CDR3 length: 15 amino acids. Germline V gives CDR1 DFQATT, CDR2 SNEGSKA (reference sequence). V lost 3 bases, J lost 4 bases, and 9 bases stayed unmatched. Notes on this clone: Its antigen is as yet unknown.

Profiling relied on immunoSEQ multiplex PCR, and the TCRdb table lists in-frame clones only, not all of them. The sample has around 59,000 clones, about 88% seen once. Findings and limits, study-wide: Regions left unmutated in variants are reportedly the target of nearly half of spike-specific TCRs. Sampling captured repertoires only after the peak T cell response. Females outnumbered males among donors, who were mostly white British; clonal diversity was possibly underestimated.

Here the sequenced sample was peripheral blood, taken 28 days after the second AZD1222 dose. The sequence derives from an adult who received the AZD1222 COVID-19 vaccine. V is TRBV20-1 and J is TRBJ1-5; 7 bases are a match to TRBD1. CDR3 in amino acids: CSASRKGARNQPQHF. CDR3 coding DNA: TGCAGTGCTAGTCGGAAGGGGGCGCGAAATCAGCCCCAGCATTTT.